In this sample, the clone carrying this T cell receptor (beta chain) turned up many times. The V end lost 4 bases, the J end lost 0 bases, and 4 bases lay between the germline ends. Germline lookup yields CDR1 SGHRS and CDR2 YFSETQ. CDR3 length equals 12 residues. These data belong to a study of patients and donors after allogeneic stem cell transplantation. TCRdb used MiXCR to reprocess the RT-PCR reads, holding one entry per CDR3 protein. The data contain about 960,000 distinct CDR3 sequences, roughly 18% of them singletons. V gene TRBV5-1 combines with J gene TRBJ2-5; D remains ambiguous. This TCR was recovered from a human donor who was either an allogeneic HSCT recipient or a stem cell or donor lymphocyte infusion donor (not recorded which). It is not recorded whose cells these are; they may come from a transplant donor. Material: blood, either unsorted or a sorted T cell fraction (not recorded which). Written as DNA, the CDR3 is TGCGCCAGCAGCACGAACCAAGAGACCCAGTACTTC. This translates into CASSTNQETQYF.